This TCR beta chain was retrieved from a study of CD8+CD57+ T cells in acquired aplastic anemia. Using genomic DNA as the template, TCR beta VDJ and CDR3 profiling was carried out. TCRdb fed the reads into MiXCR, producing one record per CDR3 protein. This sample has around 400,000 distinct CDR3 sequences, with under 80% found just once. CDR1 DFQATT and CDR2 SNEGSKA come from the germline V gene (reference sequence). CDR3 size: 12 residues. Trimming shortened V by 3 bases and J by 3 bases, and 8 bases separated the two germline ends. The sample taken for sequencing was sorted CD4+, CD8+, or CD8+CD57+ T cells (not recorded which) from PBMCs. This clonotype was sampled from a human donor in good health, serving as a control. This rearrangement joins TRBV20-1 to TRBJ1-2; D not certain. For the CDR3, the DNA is TGCAGTGCTAGCAAGAGAGACTATGGCTACACCTTC. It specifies CSASKRDYGYTF.